Listed below are T cell receptor beta chains from one sample, sequenced in a study of cytomegalovirus exposure and HLA in healthy donors. Here immunoSEQ multiplex PCR was the method, and the copy in TCRdb shows in-frame clones only, minus some. The table includes 150,000 to 200,000 clones, about 80% detected once. The specimen sequenced was PBMCs. The receptor set was obtained from a man between 18 and 35 years old in good health and CMV-seronegative. The CDR3 runs from the conserved cysteine through the conserved F or W. The D gene is left open where the match is weak. Clone size is stated in some rows and not others, as once, few, many or a class when expanded.

J: TRBJ1-1
V: TRBV2
D: NA
size: NA
DNA: TGTGCCAGCGGAAGCGGCACTGAAGCCTTCTTT
CDR3: CASGSGTEAFF

J: TRBJ2-5
V: TRBV10-3
D: TRBD2
size: NA
DNA: TGTGCCATCAGTGTGACTAGCGGGGGGCCCCAAGAGACCCAGTACTTC
CDR3: CAISVTSGGPQETQYF

J: TRBJ1-1
V: TRBV11-2
D: NA
size: NA
DNA: TGTGCCAGCAGGCAACAGGTCGAAGCTTTCTTT
CDR3: CASRQQVEAFF

J: TRBJ2-7
V: TRBV18
D: TRBD2
size: NA
DNA: TGTGCCAGCTCACACAGCGGGGCAGTCTTCTACGAGCAGTACTTC
CDR3: CASSHSGAVFYEQYF

J: TRBJ2-7
V: TRBV30
D: TRBD1
size: NA
DNA: TGTGCCTGGAGTCAGGACAGGGGGAGGTACGAGCAGTACTTC
CDR3: CAWSQDRGRYEQYF

J: TRBJ1-5
V: TRBV2
D: NA
size: NA
DNA: TGTGCCAGCACCTTTAACGAGGGCGCGGGTGGTCAGCCCCAGCATTTT
CDR3: CASTFNEGAGGQPQHF

J: TRBJ2-1
V: TRBV10-3
D: TRBD2
size: once
DNA: TGTGCCATCAGGGCCGCTAGCGGGAGTGATGAGCAGTTCTTC
CDR3: CAIRAASGSDEQFF

J: TRBJ2-7
V: TRBV11-3
D: NA
size: NA
DNA: TGTGCCAGCAGCTCCCAGCGGGTCCTTTACGAGCAGTACTTC
CDR3: CASSSQRVLYEQYF

J: TRBJ1-6
V: TRBV5-1
D: TRBD1
size: NA
DNA: TGCGCCAGCAGCTTAACAGGGGGCACCGGCTCACCCCTCCACTTT
CDR3: CASSLTGGTGSPLHF

J: TRBJ2-7
V: TRBV14
D: TRBD1
size: few
DNA: TGTGCCAGCAGCCTATTTACACAGGGGAACGAGCAGTACTTC
CDR3: CASSLFTQGNEQYF

J: TRBJ1-1
V: TRBV5-1
D: TRBD1
size: NA
DNA: TGCGCCAGCAGCGACCGACAGGGACAGAACACTGAAGCTTTCTTT
CDR3: CASSDRQGQNTEAFF

J: TRBJ1-5
V: TRBV28
D: TRBD1
size: NA
DNA: TGTGCCACCCCCACCTCCCGGGACAGTAAAAATCAGCCCCAGCATTTT
CDR3: CATPTSRDSKNQPQHF

J: TRBJ2-3
V: TRBV18
D: NA
size: NA
DNA: TGTGCCAGCTCACCTTTTGGCTCGACAGGACACACAGATACGCAGTATTTT
CDR3: CASSPFGSTGHTDTQYF

J: TRBJ2-1
V: TRBV30
D: TRBD2
size: NA
DNA: TGTGCCTGGAGTGAGGGACTAGATCTGTTCTATGAGCAGTTCTTC
CDR3: CAWSEGLDLFYEQFF

J: TRBJ1-1
V: TRBV27
D: NA
size: NA
DNA: TGTGCCAGCAGTTTAAACGGGGGGACTGAAGCTTTCTTT
CDR3: CASSLNGGTEAFF

J: TRBJ2-1
V: TRBV2
D: TRBD2
size: NA
DNA: TGTGCCAGCAGTGAGAGCAGCGGGAGGGTCCACAATGAGCAGTTCTTC
CDR3: CASSESSGRVHNEQFF

J: TRBJ2-2
V: TRBV5-1
D: NA
size: NA
DNA: TGCGCCAGCAGCACAGAGAACACCGGGGAGCTGTTTTTT
CDR3: CASSTENTGELFF

J: TRBJ2-3
V: TRBV5-6
D: NA
size: NA
DNA: TGTGCCAGCAGCGGCGGACAGCCTAGCACAGATACGCAGTATTTT
CDR3: CASSGGQPSTDTQYF

J: TRBJ1-4
V: TRBV18
D: NA
size: NA
DNA: TGTGCCAGCTCACCACCGGGAGACGCGGGGATACGACTGTTTTTT
CDR3: CASSPPGDAGIRLFF

J: TRBJ2-7
V: TRBV6-5
D: NA
size: NA
DNA: TGTGCCAGCAGTTACTCAGCGGGCGAGCAGTACTTC
CDR3: CASSYSAGEQYF

J: TRBJ2-7
V: TRBV4-2
D: TRBD1
size: NA
DNA: TGTGCCAGCAGCCAAGAGGGGACAGGGGGAACCTACGAGCAGTACTTC
CDR3: CASSQEGTGGTYEQYF

J: TRBJ2-1
V: TRBV28
D: TRBD2
size: NA
DNA: TGTGCCAGCATATCAGCGGGAGGGACTGATGAGCAGTTCTTC
CDR3: CASISAGGTDEQFF

J: TRBJ2-1
V: TRBV19
D: TRBD2
size: NA
DNA: TGTGCCAGTAGTTTAGCGGGAGGCGGGAGCTCCTACAATGAGCAGTTCTTC
CDR3: CASSLAGGGSSYNEQFF

J: TRBJ2-1
V: TRBV5-6
D: TRBD2
size: NA
DNA: TGTGCCAGCAGCCGGGTGGGACTAGCGAATGAGCAGTTCTTC
CDR3: CASSRVGLANEQFF

J: TRBJ2-7
V: TRBV25-1
D: TRBD2
size: NA
DNA: TGTGCCAGCATCGGACTAGCGGGAGTTTCCGAGCAGTACTTC
CDR3: CASIGLAGVSEQYF

J: TRBJ2-5
V: TRBV5-4
D: TRBD1
size: few
DNA: TGTGCCAGCAGCTTGGAACAGGGGTTGGAGACCCAGTACTTC
CDR3: CASSLEQGLETQYF

J: TRBJ2-2
V: TRBV4-1
D: NA
size: NA
DNA: TGCGCCAGCAGCCAATCTAACACCGGGGAGCTGTTTTTT
CDR3: CASSQSNTGELFF

J: TRBJ1-5
V: TRBV4-1
D: NA
size: few
DNA: TGCGCCAGCAGCCAACACAATCAGCCCCAGCATTTT
CDR3: CASSQHNQPQHF

J: TRBJ2-5
V: TRBV27
D: NA
size: NA
DNA: TGTGCCAGCAGTCACCCCCAGGGAGGTGCGGAGACCCAGTACTTC
CDR3: CASSHPQGGAETQYF

J: TRBJ1-2
V: TRBV6-6
D: NA
size: NA
DNA: TGTGCCAGCAGTCCGGACAGCCGGTATGGCTACACCTTC
CDR3: CASSPDSRYGYTF

J: TRBJ1-5
V: TRBV28
D: TRBD1
size: NA
DNA: TGTGCCAGCAGTTTGTGGACAGGGGTATTCGGCAATCAGCCCCAGCATTTT
CDR3: CASSLWTGVFGNQPQHF

J: TRBJ2-7
V: TRBV19
D: TRBD1
size: few
DNA: TGTGCCAGTAGTGTCGGACAGGGAACCTACGAGCAGTACTTC
CDR3: CASSVGQGTYEQYF

J: TRBJ2-1
V: TRBV5-4
D: TRBD2
size: NA
DNA: TGTGCCAGCAGCTTTATAACGGGAGGATGGAATGAGCAGTTCTTC
CDR3: CASSFITGGWNEQFF

J: TRBJ2-3
V: TRBV19
D: TRBD1
size: NA
DNA: TGTGCCAGTAGTCCATTACAGGGGTTCTCAGATACGCAGTATTTT
CDR3: CASSPLQGFSDTQYF

J: TRBJ1-5
V: TRBV28
D: TRBD1
size: NA
DNA: TGTGCCAGCAGTTTCACGGCAGGGGGCGATCAGCCCCAGCATTTT
CDR3: CASSFTAGGDQPQHF

J: TRBJ2-7
V: TRBV30
D: TRBD1
size: NA
DNA: TGTGCCTGGAGTGCCCGGACAGGGGGTCCATTCAACGAGCAGTACTTC
CDR3: CAWSARTGGPFNEQYF

J: TRBJ2-7
V: TRBV4-3
D: TRBD1
size: NA
DNA: TGCGCCAGCAGCCAACAGGGGGATGCGACCTACTACGAGCAGTACTTC
CDR3: CASSQQGDATYYEQYF

J: TRBJ1-6
V: TRBV2
D: TRBD1
size: NA
DNA: TGTGCCAGCAGAATTGGGACAGGGGATAATTCACCCCTCCACTTT
CDR3: CASRIGTGDNSPLHF

J: TRBJ2-6
V: TRBV19
D: NA
size: NA
DNA: TGTGCCAGTAGTATTTTCGGCTCTGGGGCCAACGTCCTGACTTTC
CDR3: CASSIFGSGANVLTF

J: TRBJ2-3
V: TRBV11-2
D: NA
size: NA
DNA: TGTGCCAGCAGCTCGGTGCTCACAGATACGCAGTATTTT
CDR3: CASSSVLTDTQYF

J: TRBJ2-6
V: TRBV5-1
D: TRBD2
size: few
DNA: TGCGCCAGCAGCGGGAGGGACTCTCGGGCCAGTGGGGCCAACGTCCTGACTTTC
CDR3: CASSGRDSRASGANVLTF

J: TRBJ2-2
V: TRBV7-9
D: NA
size: NA
DNA: TGTGCCAGCAGCTCAAAACTATTCAGGGGAGCCGGGGAGCTGTTTTTT
CDR3: CASSSKLFRGAGELFF

J: TRBJ1-2
V: TRBV29-1
D: TRBD1
size: NA
DNA: TGCAGCGGCCAACAGGGGGCCTATGGCTACACCTTC
CDR3: CSGQQGAYGYTF

J: TRBJ2-1
V: TRBV19
D: TRBD2
size: once
DNA: TGTGCCAGTAGTAGTCTAGCGGGAGAGAATGAGCAGTTCTTC
CDR3: CASSSLAGENEQFF

J: TRBJ2-7
V: TRBV4-3
D: NA
size: NA
DNA: TGCGCCAGCAGCCAATTCCGGGACTCCTCCTACGAGCAGTACTTC
CDR3: CASSQFRDSSYEQYF

J: TRBJ1-5
V: TRBV2
D: NA
size: NA
DNA: TGTGCCAGCAGTGAGAGGCGGGGGGGGTATCAGCCCCAGCATTTT
CDR3: CASSERRGGYQPQHF

J: TRBJ2-1
V: TRBV6-1
D: TRBD1
size: NA
DNA: TGTGCCAGCAGTGAAGGGACAGGGCGAAATGAGCAGTTCTTC
CDR3: CASSEGTGRNEQFF

J: TRBJ1-1
V: TRBV6-1
D: NA
size: NA
DNA: TGTGCCAGCAGTGAAGAGGAGGGGCCCACTGAAGCTTTCTTT
CDR3: CASSEEEGPTEAFF

J: TRBJ2-5
V: TRBV7-2
D: NA
size: NA
DNA: TGTGCCAGCAGCCCCGCTGGGGCTTACCAAGAGACCCAGTACTTC
CDR3: CASSPAGAYQETQYF

J: TRBJ2-1
V: TRBV20-1
D: NA
size: NA
DNA: TGCAGTGCTAGCGGTTACAATGAGCAGTTCTTC
CDR3: CSASGYNEQFF

J: TRBJ2-7
V: TRBV9
D: TRBD2
size: NA
DNA: TGTGCCAGCAGCCCCAAAGGTTGGCCTAGCGGGACGTACGAGCAGTACTTC
CDR3: CASSPKGWPSGTYEQYF

J: TRBJ1-1
V: TRBV6-5
D: TRBD1
size: NA
DNA: TGTGCCAGCAGTAACACAGGGGGCTATACTGAAGCTTTCTTT
CDR3: CASSNTGGYTEAFF

J: TRBJ2-2
V: TRBV5-8
D: TRBD1
size: NA
DNA: TGTGCCAGCAGCCGGGACAGGGCCGTACCAGATACGAACACCGGGGAGCTGTTTTTT
CDR3: CASSRDRAVPDTNTGELFF